The sequence of this TCR beta chain was determined in a study of CD8 T cells in Susac syndrome. Study-wide findings and caveats: An acknowledgment was made by the study that its TCR sequencing and HLA analysis involved relatively few individuals.

The germline V gene has CDR1 MNHNY and CDR2 SVGAGI (reference sequence). This CDR3 contains 16 residues. V lost 2 bases and J lost 9, with 17 bases in between. A quantity of about 0.45 to 1 ug RNA underwent reverse transcription using random hexamers. Multiplex PCR with immunoSEQ amplified the TCR beta CDR3 across 54 Vbeta and 13 Jbeta. TCRdb reprocessed the immunoSEQ multiplex PCR reads via MiXCR and lists one record per CDR3 protein. The data contain over 100,000 distinct CDR3 sequences, around 97% of them singletons. Turning to this clonotype: Its antigen remains unidentified.

The study used healthy donors as controls matched for age and sex. Negative magnetic isolation gave CD8+ and CD4+ cells; FACS enriched CD8+ TEMRA. Material: CD4+ T cells from PBMCs. This receptor was identified in a human donor in good health. The chain couples TRBV6-6 to TRBJ1-6; maybe TRBD1 (5 bases). The CDR3: CASSYAQGGLGSPLHF. In DNA form, the CDR3 reads TGTGCCAGCAGTTACGCCCAGGGAGGTCTGGGTTCACCCCTCCACTTT.